These 31 T cell receptor beta chains originate from one sample sequenced in a study of cytomegalovirus exposure and HLA in healthy donors. Both 60 Vbeta primers and 13 Jbeta primers went into the PCR. TCRdb keeps only in-frame clones here, not all; method: immunoSEQ multiplex PCR. The sample consists of about 110,000 clones, more than 75% of them appearing once. The sample comprised PBMCs. Every receptor here comes from a man between 40 and 49 years old in good health and CMV-seronegative.

The chain is built from TRBV7-6 and TRBJ1-6; TRBD1 matches at 12 bases. The CDR3 extends over 17 amino acids. CDR1 and CDR2 from the germline V gene are SGHVS and FNYEAQ. Trimming at V came to 1 base and at J to 5 bases, leaving 3 bases not matched to a gene. The CDR3 DNA reads as TGTGCCAGCAGCTTAGGGGGACAGGGGGCTAATAATTCACCCCTCCACTTT. Encoded protein: CASSLGGQGANNSPLHF.

The CDR3 here is CASSEVGLGELFF. The CDR3 coding sequence is TGTGCCAGCAGTGAAGTGGGACTCGGGGAGCTGTTTTTT. J is TRBJ2-2 and V is TRBV2, with D perhaps matching TRBD2 (6 bases). This CDR3 comprises 13 residues. The germline V gene has CDR1 SNHLY and CDR2 FYNNEI. V was clipped by 1 base and J by 7 bases, with 7 bases between them.

This chain connects TRBV30 to TRBJ1-5; D is possibly TRBD1 (6 bases). The germline V gene encodes CDR1 GTSNPN and CDR2 SVGIG (reference sequence). The CDR3 has 14 residues. Trimming left V 1 base short and J 5 bases short, with 12 bases between. This chain's CDR3 is CAWSGGTSHQPQHF. The CDR3 DNA is TGTGCCTGGAGTGGGGGGACATCCCATCAGCCCCAGCATTTT.

The rearrangement uses TRBV6-6 and TRBJ2-1, with 8 bases identical to TRBD2. The germline V gene has CDR1 MNHNY and CDR2 SVGAGI (reference sequence). With 7 bases clipped from V and 6 bases from J, the junction kept 2 bases outside the gene matches. This CDR3 region has 12 residues. CDR3 protein: CASKAGGNEQFF. CDR3 bases: TGTGCCAGCAAGGCGGGGGGCAATGAGCAGTTCTTC.

Only a few counts were recorded for this clone. J is TRBJ2-7 and V is TRBV7-2; perhaps TRBD1 as D (5 bases). This CDR3 comprises 13 residues. Trimming stripped 2 bases from V and 2 bases from J, with 7 bases between. From germline, CDR1 is SGHTA and CDR2 FQGNSA. The CDR3 spells CASSLTGAYEQYF. The CDR3 DNA reads as TGTGCCAGCAGCTTAACAGGAGCCTACGAGCAGTACTTC. Together with reference TRBV7-2 and TRBJ2-7, the CDR3 gives the full variable domain: GAGVSQSPSNKVTEKGKDVELRCDPISGHTALYWYRQSLGQGLEFLIYFQGNSAPDKSGLPSDRFSAERTGGSVSTLTIQRTQQEDSAVYLCASSLTGAYEQYFGPGTRLTVT.

The chain has TRBV7-9 and TRBJ2-1, with TRBD1 matching over 8 bases. This CDR3 has 17 amino acids. Germline CDR1 is SEHNR and CDR2 is FQNEAQ (reference sequence). The V and J ends lost 3 bases and 5 bases, in that order; junction bases with no gene match: 12. The CDR3: CASSFRSGGLYDNEQFF. In DNA form, the CDR3 reads TGTGCCAGCAGCTTTCGATCAGGGGGCTTATACGACAATGAGCAGTTCTTC.

The chain couples TRBV6-5 to TRBJ2-2; maybe TRBD2 (6 bases). CDR3 length: 14 amino acids. CDR1 and CDR2 from the germline V gene are MNHEY and SVGAGI. V lost 7 bases and J lost 4, with 13 bases in between. CDR3 sequence reads: CASTDRRGTGELFF. The CDR3 DNA follows: TGTGCCAGCACAGACCGGAGGGGCACCGGGGAGCTGTTTTTT.

This clone appeared a single time. The chain links TRBV5-1 to TRBJ1-4; 8 nucleotides agree with TRBD1. V lost 5 bases and J lost 4; bases outside the gene matches: 4. Germline loops: CDR1 SGHRS, CDR2 YFSETQ. The CDR3 has 14 amino acids. The CDR3 here is CASSLQGGNEKLFF. The DNA of the CDR3 is TGCGCCAGCAGTTTACAGGGGGGTAATGAAAAACTGTTTTTT.

The V and J genes are TRBV14 and TRBJ1-1; D remains unclear. The germline V and J ends were trimmed by 4 bases and 2 bases, with 8 bases remaining between them. The CDR3 runs 13 residues. Germline values: CDR1 SGHDN, CDR2 FVKESK. CDR3 sequence (DNA): TGTGCCAGCAGCCTGCAACAAAACACTGAAGCTTTCTTT. Encoded protein: CASSLQQNTEAFF.

V gene TRBV11-3 combines with J gene TRBJ2-2, with 13 bases that match TRBD2. Trimming at V came to 3 bases and at J to 4 bases, leaving 5 bases not matched to a gene. In germline, CDR1 is SGHNT, CDR2 YENEEA. The CDR3 is 17 amino acids. The CDR3 spells CASSFRTSGGGTGELFF. The CDR3 DNA follows: TGTGCCAGCAGCTTCCGGACTAGCGGGGGCGGCACCGGGGAGCTGTTTTTT.

The V gene is TRBV27, the J gene TRBJ1-5; possible D gene TRBD1, 5 bases. CDR1 MNHEY and CDR2 SMNVEV come from the germline V gene (reference sequence). Trimming shortened V by 2 bases and J by 6 bases, and 8 bases separated the two germline ends. This CDR3 has 13 amino acids. The CDR3 DNA reads as TGTGCCAGCAGTTTAGGGGGGGGTCAGCCCCAGCATTTT. It translates to CASSLGGGQPQHF.

This clone has just one count. This chain connects TRBV30 to TRBJ1-2; D is uncertain. The germline V gene encodes CDR1 GTSNPN and CDR2 SVGIG (reference sequence). Trimming removed 2 bases from V and 6 bases from J, with 13 bases in between. The length of the CDR3 is 13 residues. The CDR3: CAWSPEASHGYTF. The CDR3 region has the DNA TGTGCCTGGAGTCCAGAGGCGTCCCATGGCTACACCTTC.

This clone was recorded once. V gene TRBV6-1 combines with J gene TRBJ2-3; 8 bases are a match to TRBD1. The CDR3 loop spans 15 amino acids. The J segment lost 4 bases and the V segment lost 4 bases, leaving 7 bases of the junction unmatched. Germline-derived CDR1 and CDR2 are MNHNS and SASEGT. The CDR3 is CASSAQGGGADTQYF. The CDR3 coding sequence is TGTGCCAGCAGTGCACAGGGGGGAGGAGCAGATACGCAGTATTTT.

The rearrangement joins TRBV28 to TRBJ1-5; TRBD1 matches 7 bases. CDR1 is MDHEN and CDR2 is SYDVKM in the germline V gene. The junction had 11 bases not matched to a gene; V was cut back by 6 bases and J by 6 bases. This CDR3 contains 15 residues. CDR3 DNA: TGTGCCAGCAGGACGGGGACAGCCGGGGGTCAGCCCCAGCATTTT. It encodes CASRTGTAGGQPQHF.

This clone was counted between two and nine times. The genes are TRBV4-3 and TRBJ1-3; 7 bases fit TRBD1. Germline lookup yields CDR1 LGHNA and CDR2 YSLEER. V shed 4 bases, J shed 10 bases, and the junction held 13 bases outside the gene matches. CDR3 size: 15 residues. This chain's CDR3 is CASSPRRDSEFTIYF. Written as DNA, the CDR3 is TGCGCCAGCAGCCCCCGGCGGGACAGTGAATTTACCATATATTTT.

V usage is TRBV28 and J usage is TRBJ2-1, with 9 positions matching TRBD1. V gave up 1 base and J gave up 5 bases; unmatched junction bases: 6. CDR1 is MDHEN and CDR2 is SYDVKM in the germline V gene. CDR3 size: 16 residues. CDR3 DNA: TGTGCCAGCAGTTTATCGACAGGGGGAGCGGACAATGAGCAGTTCTTC. Translated, it gives CASSLSTGGADNEQFF. Using reference TRBV28 and TRBJ2-1 for the parts outside the CDR3, the full variable domain is DVKVTQSSRYLVKRTGEKVFLECVQDMDHENMFWYRQDPGLGLRLIYFSYDVKMKEKGDIPEGYSVSREKKERFSLILESASTNQTSMYLCASSLSTGGADNEQFFGPGTRLTVL.

V gene TRBV7-6 combines with J gene TRBJ1-5, with D tentatively TRBD1 (5 bases). CDR1 and CDR2 from the germline V gene are SGHVS and FNYEAQ. This CDR3 has 16 amino acids. The V and J ends lost 6 bases and 3 bases respectively, with 18 bases between them. The CDR3 DNA sequence: TGTGCCAGCAGTACCGGCCCTTGGGGGGTCAATCAGCCCCAGCATTTT. Translated: CASSTGPWGVNQPQHF.

This chain uses TRBV6-5 with TRBJ1-2; 9 positions match TRBD1. This CDR3 comprises 16 residues. The V gene end was trimmed by 4 bases and the J gene end by 4 bases; junction bases not matched to a gene: 10. Per the germline V gene, CDR1 is MNHEY and CDR2 is SVGAGI. CDR3 protein: CASSSPYRGRVYGYTF. The CDR3 coding sequence is TGTGCCAGCAGTTCGCCTTACAGGGGGCGAGTCTATGGCTACACCTTC.

The chain couples TRBV5-6 to TRBJ1-3; D unresolved. This CDR3 has 18 residues. Per germline, CDR1 SGHDT and CDR2 YYEEEE. V lost 4 bases to trimming and J lost 0 bases, with 20 bases between them. The CDR3 region is CASSGRIMGGDSGNTIYF. The CDR3 nucleotides are TGTGCCAGCAGCGGTCGAATAATGGGCGGGGACTCTGGAAACACCATATATTTT.

The chain recombines TRBV5-1 with TRBJ2-3; TRBD2 is a possible D gene (6 bases). The length of the CDR3 is 15 residues. CDR1 and CDR2 (germline): SGHRS, YFSETQ. The V end was cut by 4 bases, the J end by 2 bases, with 14 bases between. CDR3 residues: CASSPAGYDTDTQYF. As DNA, the CDR3 is TGCGCCAGCAGCCCGGCGGGGTACGACACAGATACGCAGTATTTT.

The rearrangement joins TRBV6-6 to TRBJ1-4; possibly TRBD1 for D (6 bases). The germline CDR1 and CDR2 sequences are MNHNY and SVGAGI (reference sequence). With 6 bases removed from V and 6 bases from J, the gap between germline ends came to 17 bases. The CDR3 has 15 residues. CDR3 sequence reads: CASRPQGEKDEKLFF. DNA of the CDR3: TGTGCCAGCAGACCACAGGGAGAGAAAGATGAAAAACTGTTTTTT.

The chain links TRBV7-3 to TRBJ2-7; D gene ambiguous. V gave up 5 bases and J gave up 7 bases, with 15 bases separating them. CDR1 SGHTA and CDR2 FQGTGA come from the germline V gene. The CDR3 is 13 amino acids. The chain's CDR3 is CASSPGPIREQYF. In DNA form, the CDR3 reads TGTGCCAGCAGCCCTGGGCCTATACGAGAGCAGTACTTC.

The chain links TRBV28 to TRBJ2-2; perhaps TRBD1 as D (5 bases). Trimming shortened V by 4 bases and J by 4 bases, and 13 bases separated the two germline ends. This CDR3 has 15 amino acids. The germline gives CDR1 MDHEN, CDR2 SYDVKM. CDR3 sequence (DNA): TGTGCCAGCAGTTATGGCAGGGCTGGCACCGGGGAGCTGTTTTTT. This translates into CASSYGRAGTGELFF.

The rearrangement joins TRBV13 to TRBJ1-6, with 8 bases lining up with TRBD1. The CDR3 runs to 18 residues. Germline assignment: CDR1 PRHDT and CDR2 FYEKMQ (reference sequence). The junction had 12 bases not matched to a gene; V was cut back by 3 bases and J by 5 bases. The CDR3 sequence is CASSFTILGQGDNSPLHF. CDR3 coding DNA: TGTGCCAGCAGCTTCACTATCCTCGGACAGGGAGATAATTCACCCCTCCACTTT.

In its sample, this clone was seen once. V and J are TRBV7-9 and TRBJ2-5; D possibly corresponds to TRBD2 (6 bases). This CDR3 region has 15 residues. Germline lookup yields CDR1 SEHNR and CDR2 FQNEAQ (reference sequence). V lost 0 bases and J 9 bases, leaving 17 bases between the germline ends. CDR3 DNA: TGTGCCAGCAGCTTAGCGTCCGGTGAGGGCGGGGCCCAGTACTTC. Protein product: CASSLASGEGGAQYF.

The chain's CDR3 is CASSLGSGVTGELFF. Written as DNA, the CDR3 is TGCGCCAGCAGCTTGGGGTCCGGAGTCACCGGGGAGCTGTTTTTT. The chain joins TRBV5-1 to TRBJ2-2; no definite D call. Per the germline V gene, CDR1 is SGHRS and CDR2 is YFSETQ. Trimming cost V 0 bases and J 4 bases, with 10 bases left between them. The CDR3 has 15 amino acids.

The chain recombines TRBV5-1 with TRBJ2-5, with TRBD2 identical over 10 bases. The CDR3 consists of 16 residues. Unmatched junction bases numbered 10, after V lost 3 bases and J lost 5 bases. Germline CDR1 and CDR2: SGHRS and YFSETQ. CDR3 in DNA: TGCGCCAGCAGCTGGAACCCTAGCGGGGGCGGGGAGACCCAGTACTTC. It encodes CASSWNPSGGGETQYF.

The chain carries TRBV7-2 and TRBJ2-7; 10 bases align to TRBD1. This CDR3 contains 14 residues. The V gene end was trimmed by 3 bases and the J gene end by 3 bases; junction bases not matched to a gene: 2. Germline loops: CDR1 SGHTA, CDR2 FQGNSA. This CDR3 reads CASSLGTGVYEQYF. CDR3 DNA sequence: TGTGCCAGCAGCTTGGGGACAGGGGTCTACGAGCAGTACTTC.

The chain has TRBV6-4 and TRBJ1-1; tentatively, D is TRBD1 (6 bases). Germline V gene data show CDR1 as MRHNA and CDR2 as SNTAGT. With 4 bases removed from V and 1 base from J, the gap between germline ends came to 7 bases. CDR3 length: 13 amino acids. The CDR3 protein is CASSVDRNTEAFF. CDR3 sequence (DNA): TGTGCCAGCAGTGTGGACAGGAACACTGAAGCTTTCTTT.

The chain combines TRBV4-3 with TRBJ1-5; no clear D gene. The CDR3 length is 19 residues. V was shortened by 4 bases and J by 6 bases, with 28 bases between the two germline ends. Germline V CDR1 and CDR2: LGHNA, YSLEER. The CDR3 coding sequence is TGCGCCAGCAGCCCCTTTTTAACCGGGAGAGAAGGGTCGACTCAGCCCCAGCATTTT. Encoded protein: CASSPFLTGREGSTQPQHF.

The chain joins TRBV7-9 to TRBJ2-3; the match to TRBD2 covers 7 bases. Germline V CDR1 and CDR2: SEHNR, FQNEAQ (reference sequence). The CDR3 is 16 amino acids. Germline trimming cut 5 bases from V and 1 base from J; bases unmatched to any gene: 9. This CDR3 reads CASSPGGGLRTDTQYF. CDR3 DNA: TGTGCCAGCAGCCCGGGGGGTGGACTTCGCACAGATACGCAGTATTTT.